This T cell receptor beta chain appears in the sequencing data of a study of Tregs in tolerant kidney transplant recipients. Recipients received nonmyeloablative bone marrow transplants from related graft donors, with transient mixed chimerism. CD4+CD25+CD127- Tregs, CD4+CD25- non-Tregs, CD4 and CD8 cells were sorted. Clones were read by immunoSEQ multiplex PCR, and TCRdb kept only the in-frame ones, dropping some. Among roughly 54,000 clones listed, approximately 89% were seen once. The specimen was CD8+ T cells from blood (PBMCs), collected 12 months after the transplant. This sequence was found in a human patient who received a combined kidney and bone marrow transplant. The graft donor may have given rise to some T cells.

The CDR3 loop reads CASSLVTGEEKLFF. The CDR3 DNA follows: TGTGCCAGCAGTTTAGTAACAGGGGAAGAAAAACTGTTTTTT. V usage is TRBV28 and J usage is TRBJ1-4, with 7 positions matching TRBD1. CDR1 and CDR2 (germline): MDHEN, SYDVKM. The CDR3 loop spans 14 amino acids. Trimming removed 2 bases from V and 8 bases from J; junction bases left unmatched: 5.